Below are 10 T cell receptor beta chains sequenced from a single sample in a study of blood T cell repertoires in COVID-19. Sequenced by immunoSEQ multiplex PCR; TCRdb stores in-frame clones only, minus some. In the table there are approximately 230,000 clones, 80% to 90% of which are singletons. Sequencing input: peripheral blood. All receptors come from a man aged 25 to 40 who had recovered from COVID-19.

This rearrangement joins TRBV3-1 (or the pseudogene TRBV3-2) to TRBJ2-3, with D possibly matching TRBD1 (6 bases). V lost 4 bases and J lost 0, with 17 bases in between. Germline CDR1 LGHDT, CDR2 YNNKEL (reference sequence). CDR3 length: 17 amino acids. The CDR3 spells CASSRLFGQSSTDTQYF. CDR3 sequence (DNA): TGTGCCAGCAGCCGGCTGTTCGGACAGTCTAGCACAGATACGCAGTATTTT.

This rearrangement joins TRBV5-1 to TRBJ2-4; 11 bases are shared with TRBD1. With 5 bases clipped from V and 4 bases from J, the junction kept 5 bases outside the gene matches. From germline, CDR1 is SGHRS and CDR2 YFSETQ. The CDR3 runs to 15 residues. Here the CDR3 reads CASSRTGGEKNIQYF. Here the CDR3 DNA reads TGCGCCAGCAGTCGGACAGGGGGCGAAAAAAACATTCAGTACTTC.

The chain links TRBV24-1 to TRBJ2-5, with TRBD2 identical over 15 bases. Trimming cost V 9 bases and J 5 bases; bases outside gene matches: 6. This CDR3 region has 15 residues. The germline V gene encodes CDR1 KGHDR and CDR2 SFDVKD. The CDR3, as DNA: TGTGCCACCGGGGGACTAGCGGGGGGCCGGGAGACCCAGTACTTC. Amino acids: CATGGLAGGRETQYF.

The CDR3 DNA follows: TGTGCCAGCTCACCCATGGCGGGGACCGAAAAACTGTTTTTT. This encodes CASSPMAGTEKLFF. The chain recombines TRBV18 with TRBJ1-4; TRBD1 might be the D (5 bases). The CDR3 covers 14 residues. Germline loops: CDR1 KGHSH, CDR2 LQKENI. Trimming removed 3 bases at V and 8 bases at J, with 13 bases between. Full variable domain (missing parts from reference TRBV18 and TRBJ1-4): NAGVMQNPRHLVRRRGQEARLRCSPMKGHSHVYWYRQLPEEGLKFMVYLQKENIIDESGMPKERFSAEFPKEGPSILRIQQVVRGDSAAYFCASSPMAGTEKLFFGSGTQLSVL.

The chain employs TRBV6-6 and TRBJ2-2, with 10 bases identical to TRBD2. The CDR3 covers 15 residues. Germline assignment: CDR1 MNHNY and CDR2 SVGAGI (reference sequence). V was clipped by 2 bases and J by 11 bases; unmatched bases: 8. The CDR3 here is CASSYASGGGSELFF. CDR3 DNA sequence: TGTGCCAGCAGTTACGCCAGCGGGGGGGGATCCGAGCTGTTTTTT.

This rearrangement joins TRBV19 to TRBJ1-3; D is unclear. Germline CDR1 and CDR2: LNHDA and SQIVND (reference sequence). This CDR3 is built from 17 residues. V was shortened by 3 bases and J by 2 bases, with 17 bases between the two germline ends. The CDR3 loop is CASSIVLMTGAGNTIYF. CDR3 DNA: TGTGCCAGTAGTATCGTGTTAATGACCGGAGCTGGAAACACCATATATTTT.

The gene calls are TRBV2 and TRBJ2-5; the match to TRBD2 covers 8 bases. V was pared by 6 bases and J by 9 bases, with 9 bases of the junction left unmatched. The CDR3 contains 13 residues. The germline gives CDR1 SNHLY, CDR2 FYNNEI. CDR3 residues: CASRERGPWAQYF. CDR3 in DNA: TGTGCCAGCAGGGAGCGGGGGCCTTGGGCCCAGTACTTC.

The gene calls are TRBV6-6 and TRBJ2-3, with a possible D match to TRBD2 (5 bases). Germline V gene data show CDR1 as MNHNY and CDR2 as SVGAGI (reference sequence). The CDR3 contains 16 residues. V lost 0 bases, J lost 5 bases, and 15 bases lay in between. In nucleotides, the CDR3 is TGTGCCAGCAGTTACTCAGGTGGTAGCGCCGTAGATACGCAGTATTTT. This encodes CASSYSGGSAVDTQYF.

This clone was counted a single time. This chain connects TRBV2 to TRBJ2-6, with D unresolved. Germline CDR1 is SNHLY and CDR2 is FYNNEI. There are 11 residues in the CDR3. The CDR3 region has the DNA TGTGCTTACTCTGGGGCCAACGTCCTGACTTTC. This sequence encodes CAYSGANVLTF.

The rearrangement links TRBV9 to TRBJ2-1, with a tentative D call TRBD2 (5 bases). The CDR3 runs 15 residues. Trimming removed 2 bases at V and 2 bases at J, with 11 bases between. Germline CDR1 reads SGDLS; CDR2 reads YYNGEE. The chain's CDR3 is CASSVREKTYNEQFF. CDR3 coding DNA: TGTGCCAGCAGCGTTAGGGAGAAGACCTACAATGAGCAGTTCTTC.